The source of this T cell receptor (beta chain) is a study of blood T cell repertoires in COVID-19. Background on the study: Samples representing acute and convalescent COVID-19 were sourced from the United States, Italy and Spain. The analysed material was cDNA or gDNA that came from T cells, B-cell-depleted T cells, or PBMCs.

CDR1 and CDR2 from the germline V gene are WSHSY and SAAADI. Trimming removed 4 bases from V and 2 bases from J; junction bases left unmatched: 3. This CDR3 has 14 amino acids. How the authors handled the data: For nucleated cells, counts were estimated from reference gene primer amplification. Sequenced by immunoSEQ multiplex PCR; TCRdb stores in-frame clones only, minus some. V and J calls and clone size are given by that table; D and trimming were obtained from the DNA. This table holds some 400,000 clones, around 91% found once. The chain links TRBV10-2 to TRBJ2-7; 9 positions agree with TRBD1. The TCR originated in a man aged 25 to 40 who had recovered from COVID-19. The sequenced sample was PBMCs or T cells enriched from blood (not recorded which). CDR3 nucleotide sequence: TGCGCCAGCAGTGTGGGACAGGGACCCTACGAGCAGTACTTC. This codes for CASSVGQGPYEQYF.